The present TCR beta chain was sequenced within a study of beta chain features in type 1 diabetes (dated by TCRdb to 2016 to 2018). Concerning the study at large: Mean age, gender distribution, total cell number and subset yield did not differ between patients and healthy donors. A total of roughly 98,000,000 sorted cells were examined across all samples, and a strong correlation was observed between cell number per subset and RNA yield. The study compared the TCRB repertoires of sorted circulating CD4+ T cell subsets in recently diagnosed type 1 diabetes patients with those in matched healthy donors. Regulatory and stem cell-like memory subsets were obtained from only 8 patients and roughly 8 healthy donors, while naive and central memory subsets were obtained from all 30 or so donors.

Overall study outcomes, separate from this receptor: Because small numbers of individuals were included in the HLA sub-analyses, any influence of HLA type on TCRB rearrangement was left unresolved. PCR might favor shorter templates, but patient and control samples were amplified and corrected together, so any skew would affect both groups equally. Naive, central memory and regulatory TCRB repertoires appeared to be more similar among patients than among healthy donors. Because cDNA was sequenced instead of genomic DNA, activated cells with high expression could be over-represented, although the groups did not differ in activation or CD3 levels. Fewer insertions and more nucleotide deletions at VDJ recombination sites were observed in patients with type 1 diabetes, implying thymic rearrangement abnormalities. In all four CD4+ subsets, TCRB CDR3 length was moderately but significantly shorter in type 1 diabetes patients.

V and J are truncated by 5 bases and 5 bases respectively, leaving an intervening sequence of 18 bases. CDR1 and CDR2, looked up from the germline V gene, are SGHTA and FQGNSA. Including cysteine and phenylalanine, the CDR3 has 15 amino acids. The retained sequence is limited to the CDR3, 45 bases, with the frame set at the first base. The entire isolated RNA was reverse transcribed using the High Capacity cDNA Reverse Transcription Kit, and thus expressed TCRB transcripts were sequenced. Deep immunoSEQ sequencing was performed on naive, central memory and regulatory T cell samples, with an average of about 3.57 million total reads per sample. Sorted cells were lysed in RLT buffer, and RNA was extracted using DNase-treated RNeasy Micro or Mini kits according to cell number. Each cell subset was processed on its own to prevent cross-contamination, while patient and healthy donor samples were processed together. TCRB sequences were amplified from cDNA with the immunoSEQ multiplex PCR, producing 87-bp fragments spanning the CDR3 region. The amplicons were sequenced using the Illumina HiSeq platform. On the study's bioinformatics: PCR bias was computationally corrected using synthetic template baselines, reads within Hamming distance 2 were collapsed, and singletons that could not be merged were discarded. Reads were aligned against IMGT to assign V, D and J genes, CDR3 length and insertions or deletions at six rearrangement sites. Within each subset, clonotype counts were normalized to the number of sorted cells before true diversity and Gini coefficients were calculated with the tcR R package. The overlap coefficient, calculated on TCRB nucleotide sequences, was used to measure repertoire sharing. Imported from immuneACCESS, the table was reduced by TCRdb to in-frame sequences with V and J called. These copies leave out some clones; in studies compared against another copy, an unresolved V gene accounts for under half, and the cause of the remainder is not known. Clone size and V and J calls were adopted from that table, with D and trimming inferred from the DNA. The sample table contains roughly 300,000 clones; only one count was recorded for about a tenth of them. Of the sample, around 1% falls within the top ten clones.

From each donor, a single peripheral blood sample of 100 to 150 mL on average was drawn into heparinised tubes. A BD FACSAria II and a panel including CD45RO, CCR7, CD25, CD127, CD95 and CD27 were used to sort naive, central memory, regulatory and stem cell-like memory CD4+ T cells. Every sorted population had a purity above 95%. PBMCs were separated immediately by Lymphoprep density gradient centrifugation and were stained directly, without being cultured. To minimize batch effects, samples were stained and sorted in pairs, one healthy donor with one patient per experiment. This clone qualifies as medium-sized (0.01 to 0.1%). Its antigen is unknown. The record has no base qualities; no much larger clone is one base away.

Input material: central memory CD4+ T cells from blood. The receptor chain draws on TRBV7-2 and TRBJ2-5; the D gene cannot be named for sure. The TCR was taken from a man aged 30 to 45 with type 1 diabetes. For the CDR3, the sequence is CASSLEQFGGETQYF. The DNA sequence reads TGTGCCAGCAGCCTAGAACAGTTCGGTGGGGAGACCCAGTACTTC.